Described below is a single T cell receptor (beta chain) sequence and its context. The antigen is not known. This entry belongs to a study of lymphopenia after photon versus proton radiotherapy. Study observations and caveats: Survival link was tested only in deceased patients; proton benefit remains a possibility.

Germline assignment: CDR1 MNHEY and CDR2 SVGAGI. The J segment lost 4 bases and the V segment lost 7 bases, leaving 4 bases of the junction unmatched. The CDR3 length is 14 residues. This table comes from immunoSEQ multiplex PCR, and its TCRdb copy is limited to in-frame clones, with some not included. The table shows 15,000 to 20,000 clones, with approximately 90% occurring only once. The receptor comes from a man in his 70s with pancreatic cancer. The chain joins TRBV6-5 to TRBJ2-1; 10 bases fit TRBD1. This material consisted of peripheral blood, taken from a patient treated with proton-based radiotherapy. The CDR3 sequence is CASTRDRGYNEQFF. CDR3 coding DNA: TGTGCCAGCACCCGGGACAGGGGTTACAATGAGCAGTTCTTC.